These T cell receptor beta chains were read from a single sample in a study of cytomegalovirus exposure and HLA in healthy donors. Libraries were prepared by immunoSEQ multiplex PCR; TCRdb keeps only in-frame clonotypes and omits some of them. The sample holds over 150,000 clones; approximately 74% are singletons and the top ten take 2.8%. The sequenced sample was PBMCs. These receptors all come from a man aged 18-30 years in good health and CMV-seronegative. Both conserved end residues are part of each CDR3. D genes are given only for firm matches. Only part of the rows carry a size: once, few, many, or a class if the clone is expanded.

V gene	J gene	D gene	clone size	CDR3 DNA	CDR3 protein
TRBV5-6	TRBJ1-5	.	.	TGTGCCAGCAGCTATCATCCGGGTTGGCAGCCCCAGCATTTT	CASSYHPGWQPQHF
TRBV2	TRBJ1-3	TRBD1	.	TGTGCCAGCATGAAGGGACAGGGGACTGGAAACACCATATATTTT	CASMKGQGTGNTIYF
TRBV5-1	TRBJ1-4	TRBD1	once	TGCGCCAGCAGCGCTCAGGGGGTTAATGAAAAACTGTTTTTT	CASSAQGVNEKLFF
TRBV4-1	TRBJ2-3	TRBD2	.	TGCGCCAGCAGCCGTGGGACTAGCGGGGGGCTTATCACAGATACGCAGTATTTT	CASSRGTSGGLITDTQYF
TRBV5-1	TRBJ2-1	TRBD2	few	TGCGCCAGCAGCGTGAATTTAGCGGGGGGGCCCGGCAATGAGCAGTTCTTC	CASSVNLAGGPGNEQFF
TRBV2	TRBJ2-1	TRBD2	.	TGTGCCAGCAGCCTTGAATCCGGGGGGGCGGGGCAGTTCTTC	CASSLESGGAGQFF
TRBV4-1	TRBJ2-1	TRBD2	.	TGCGCCAGCAGCTTCACCTACGGGGGGGCGAATGAGCAGTTCTTC	CASSFTYGGANEQFF
TRBV5-6	TRBJ2-3	.	.	TGTGCCAGCAGCTTCGACAATACGCAGTATTTT	CASSFDNTQYF
TRBV10-1	TRBJ2-3	TRBD1	.	TGCGCCAGCAGTGTGTCCTCCGGGACAGGGAAGGGGTACACAGATACGCAGTATTTT	CASSVSSGTGKGYTDTQYF
TRBV4-1	TRBJ2-2	TRBD2	.	TGCGCCAGCAGCCAAATCCCACTAGCGTTGTACGGGGAGCTGTTTTTT	CASSQIPLALYGELFF
TRBV4-2	TRBJ2-1	.	.	TGTGCCAGCAGCCAAACTACCTCGGCTGAGCAGTTCTTC	CASSQTTSAEQFF
TRBV9	TRBJ1-3	.	.	TGTGCCAGCAGCGTAGTGGGGGCATCAGGAAACACCATATATTTT	CASSVVGASGNTIYF
TRBV19	TRBJ2-1	TRBD1	.	TGTGCCAGTAGGGACAGGGCCCCAGGGGATGAGCAGTTCTTC	CASRDRAPGDEQFF
TRBV19	TRBJ1-3	.	once	TGTGCCAGTAGTATAGCCTACTCTGGAAACACCATATATTTT	CASSIAYSGNTIYF
TRBV28	TRBJ2-7	TRBD1	.	TGTGCCAGCAGTTGGGGGACAGGGGCCTACGAGCAGTACTTC	CASSWGTGAYEQYF
TRBV2	TRBJ2-1	TRBD2	once	TGTGCCAGCAGTGGGACTAGCTTCTCCTACAATGAGCAGTTCTTC	CASSGTSFSYNEQFF
TRBV29-1	TRBJ1-2	.	once	TGCAGCGTTGAAGATTATAATATGGGCCTCTATGGCTACACCTTC	CSVEDYNMGLYGYTF
TRBV5-4	TRBJ1-1	.	few	TGTGCCAGCAGCCGGGCGGCAGGGTTGAACACTGAAGCTTTCTTT	CASSRAAGLNTEAFF
TRBV7-9	TRBJ2-5	.	.	TGTGCCAGCAGCTTAGCCGCCAGGGACACGGGGACCCAGTACTTC	CASSLAARDTGTQYF
TRBV5-5	TRBJ1-2	TRBD1	.	TGTGCCAGCACCCTGGTGTCGGGACAGGTTAACTATGGCTACACCTTC	CASTLVSGQVNYGYTF
TRBV6-5	TRBJ1-2	.	.	TGTGCCAGCAGTACCTGGCGGGGGCATAGGGGCTACACCTTC	CASSTWRGHRGYTF
TRBV7-2	TRBJ2-1	TRBD2	.	TGTGCCAGCAGGCCCGGGGGGACCCCCTACAATGAGCAGTTCTTC	CASRPGGTPYNEQFF
TRBV29-1	TRBJ2-3	.	.	TGCAGCGTTGAAGGGGTAGCGGTCCCCAGCACAGATACGCAGTATTTT	CSVEGVAVPSTDTQYF
TRBV5-1	TRBJ1-2	TRBD1	.	TGCGCCAGCAGCGTCGGGACAGGATATTATGGCTACACCTTC	CASSVGTGYYGYTF
TRBV6-1	TRBJ2-1	TRBD2	.	TGTGCCAGCAGTGCGGGGGGGCCGACGAATGAGCAGTTCTTC	CASSAGGPTNEQFF
TRBV9	TRBJ1-6	.	once	TGTGCCGGCAGCGCATCAGGTTCACCCCTCCACTTT	CAGSASGSPLHF
TRBV28	TRBJ1-5	.	.	TGTGCCAGTTATTCCGCGGGGCGCGGGAGCAATCAGCCCCAGCATTTT	CASYSAGRGSNQPQHF
TRBV6-1	TRBJ2-2	TRBD2	.	TGTGCCAGCACCGTGGGGGGGGCGAACACCGGGGAGCTGTTTTTT	CASTVGGANTGELFF
TRBV6-6	TRBJ2-2	TRBD2	.	TGTGCCACCGGGACTAGCGGTGGCGGGGAGCTGTTTTTT	CATGTSGGGELFF
TRBV21-1	TRBJ1-1	.	.	TGTGCCAGCAGCAAAGGTTACTCACGCCCGGGGACTGAAGCTTTCTTT	CASSKGYSRPGTEAFF
TRBV2	TRBJ1-4	TRBD1	.	TGTGCCAGCAGTGGATCCGGGACAGGAGAGACTAAACTGTTTTTT	CASSGSGTGETKLFF
TRBV29-1	TRBJ2-2	.	few	TGCAGCGTTGAGGTCAGGGGTGGCACCGGGGAGCTGTTTTTT	CSVEVRGGTGELFF
TRBV4-2	TRBJ2-2	.	.	TGTGCCAGCAGCCCCGGGGGGAACACCGGGGAGCTGTTTTTT	CASSPGGNTGELFF
TRBV10-3	TRBJ2-3	.	.	TGTGCCATCAGTGAGTCACCAGGGAAAAGGACAGATACGCAGTATTTT	CAISESPGKRTDTQYF
TRBV2	TRBJ2-3	.	.	TGTGCCAGCAGGCGAACCGGGACAATTACAGATACGCAGTATTTT	CASRRTGTITDTQYF
TRBV2	TRBJ2-2	TRBD2	.	TGTGCCTCCAACCCGGGGGGGGGCCGCGCGGGCACCGGGGAGCTGTTTTTT	CASNPGGGRAGTGELFF
TRBV5-4	TRBJ1-1	.	.	TGTGCCAGCAGCTCCCCCCCAGGGCGGTCTGAAGCTTTCTTT	CASSSPPGRSEAFF
TRBV9	TRBJ2-7	TRBD2	.	TGTGCCAGCAGCGTCGCTAGCGGGACCTACGAGCAGTACTTC	CASSVASGTYEQYF
TRBV7-8	TRBJ1-1	TRBD1	.	TGTGCCAGCAGCTTAGTCCCGGACAGGACTTACACTGAAGCTTTCTTT	CASSLVPDRTYTEAFF
TRBV15	TRBJ2-7	.	.	TGTGCCACCAGCCCCGGCGCAGGGCCCTACGAGCAGTACTTC	CATSPGAGPYEQYF
TRBV21-1	TRBJ1-1	.	.	TGTGCCAGCATCGCACACACGGAAGGGGATGAGTCTTTCTTT	CASIAHTEGDESFF
TRBV4-1	TRBJ1-1	.	once	TGCGCCAGCAGCCAAGAACGGGAAGGGGGGGTTAGGGACACTGAAGCTTTCTTT	CASSQEREGGVRDTEAFF
TRBV28	TRBJ1-1	.	.	TGTGCCAGCAGTTTCCAGTACACTGAAGCTTTCTTT	CASSFQYTEAFF
TRBV5-1	TRBJ1-3	.	.	TGCGCCAGCAGATCGGAGACGGAATACTTCTCTGGAAACACCATATATTTT	CASRSETEYFSGNTIYF
TRBV13	TRBJ2-5	TRBD1	.	TGTGCCAGCAGCTTCGGACAGGGACCGTTCCAAGAGACCCAGTACTTC	CASSFGQGPFQETQYF
TRBV28	TRBJ1-2	.	.	TGTGCCAGCAGTGGGGACTCTGTGGTGGGCTACACCTTC	CASSGDSVVGYTF
TRBV6-5	TRBJ1-2	.	.	TGTGCCAGCTCCTCTTCGAGGGGGAGCGTGATGGGCTACACCTTC	CASSSSRGSVMGYTF
TRBV19	TRBJ2-5	TRBD2	.	TGTGCCAGTAGCGCCACCTGGCGGAGCTGGGGAGGGGAGACCCAGTACTTC	CASSATWRSWGGETQYF
TRBV4-3	TRBJ1-6	.	.	TGCGCCAGCAGCTTATACTCGACAGGACAAGTTAATTCACCCCTCCACTTT	CASSLYSTGQVNSPLHF
TRBV5-1	TRBJ1-3	TRBD1	once	TGCGCCAGCAGCTCGGACAGGGGTGGAAACACCATATATTTT	CASSSDRGGNTIYF
TRBV2	TRBJ1-2	TRBD1	.	TGTGCCAGCAGTGACCTGGACAGGGCTGGCTACACCTTC	CASSDLDRAGYTF
TRBV4-3	TRBJ1-4	.	few	TGCGCCAGCAGCCCCACATCCCAAGGGGATAATGAAAAACTGTTTTTT	CASSPTSQGDNEKLFF
TRBV5-1	TRBJ1-2	TRBD1	.	TGCGCCAGCAGCTGGAACGGGGACAGGGACACATATTATGGCTACACCTTC	CASSWNGDRDTYYGYTF
TRBV5-4	TRBJ2-7	.	.	TGTGCCAGCAGCTTGGACAACTACGAGCAGTACTTC	CASSLDNYEQYF
TRBV29-1	TRBJ1-5	TRBD1	few	TGCAGCGTTGGGACAGGGGAATGGAGTCCCCAGCATTTT	CSVGTGEWSPQHF
TRBV18	TRBJ2-5	TRBD1	.	TGTGCCAGCTCACCACTAGGGACAGGGGAATTCCAAGAGACCCAGTACTTC	CASSPLGTGEFQETQYF
TRBV5-6	TRBJ1-1	.	.	TGTGCCAGCAGCTTGGACAGGCTAAACACTGAAGCTTTCTTT	CASSLDRLNTEAFF